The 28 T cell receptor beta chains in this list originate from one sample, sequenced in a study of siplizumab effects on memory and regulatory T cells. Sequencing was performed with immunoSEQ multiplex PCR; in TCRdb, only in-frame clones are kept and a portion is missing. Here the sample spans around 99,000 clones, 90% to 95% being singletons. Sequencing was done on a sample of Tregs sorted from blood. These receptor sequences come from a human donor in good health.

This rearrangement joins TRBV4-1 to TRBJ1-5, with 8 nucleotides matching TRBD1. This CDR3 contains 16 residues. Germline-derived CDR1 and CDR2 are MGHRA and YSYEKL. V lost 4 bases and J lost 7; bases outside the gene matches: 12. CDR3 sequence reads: CASSRHGQGGLQPQHF. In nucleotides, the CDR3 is TGCGCCAGCAGCCGACACGGACAGGGTGGTTTACAGCCCCAGCATTTT.

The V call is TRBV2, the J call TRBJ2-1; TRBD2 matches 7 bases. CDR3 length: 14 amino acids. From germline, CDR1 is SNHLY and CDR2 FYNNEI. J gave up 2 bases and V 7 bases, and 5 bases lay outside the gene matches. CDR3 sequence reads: CASKLASTYNEQFF. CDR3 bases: TGTGCCAGCAAACTAGCGAGCACCTACAATGAGCAGTTCTTC.

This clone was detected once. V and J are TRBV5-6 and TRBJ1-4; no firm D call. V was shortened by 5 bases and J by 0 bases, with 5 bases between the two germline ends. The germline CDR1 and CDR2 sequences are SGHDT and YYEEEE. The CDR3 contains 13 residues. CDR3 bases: TGTGCCAGCAGACTGGCAACTAATGAAAAACTGTTTTTT. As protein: CASRLATNEKLFF.

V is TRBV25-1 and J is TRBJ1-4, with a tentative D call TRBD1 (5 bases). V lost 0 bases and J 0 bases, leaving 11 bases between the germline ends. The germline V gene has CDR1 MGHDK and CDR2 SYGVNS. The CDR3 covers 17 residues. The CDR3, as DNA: TGTGCCAGCAGTGAATACTGGGGGAGTACAACTAATGAAAAACTGTTTTTT. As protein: CASSEYWGSTTNEKLFF.

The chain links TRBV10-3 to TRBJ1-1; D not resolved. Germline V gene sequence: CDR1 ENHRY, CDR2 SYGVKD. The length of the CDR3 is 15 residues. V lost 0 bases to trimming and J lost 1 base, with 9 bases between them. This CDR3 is CAISESAGRNTEAFF. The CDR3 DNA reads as TGTGCCATCAGTGAGTCGGCCGGGAGGAACACTGAAGCTTTCTTT.

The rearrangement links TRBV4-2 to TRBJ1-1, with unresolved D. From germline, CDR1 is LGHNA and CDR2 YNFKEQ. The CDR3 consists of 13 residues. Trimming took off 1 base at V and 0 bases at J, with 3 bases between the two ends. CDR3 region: CASSQVLNTEAFF. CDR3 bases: TGTGCCAGCAGCCAAGTCCTGAACACTGAAGCTTTCTTT.

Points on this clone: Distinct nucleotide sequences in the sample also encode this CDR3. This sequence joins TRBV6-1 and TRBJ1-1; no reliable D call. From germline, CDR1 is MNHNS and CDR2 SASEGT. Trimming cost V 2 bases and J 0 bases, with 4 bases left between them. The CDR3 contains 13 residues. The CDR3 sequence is CASSERVNTEAFF. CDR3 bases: TGTGCCAGCAGTGAAAGGGTGAACACTGAAGCTTTCTTT.

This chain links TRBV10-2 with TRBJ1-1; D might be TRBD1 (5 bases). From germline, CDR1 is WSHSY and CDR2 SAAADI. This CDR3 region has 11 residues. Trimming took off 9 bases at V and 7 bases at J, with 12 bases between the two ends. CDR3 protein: CASREGNEAFF. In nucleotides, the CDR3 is TGCGCCAGTAGGGAGGGGAATGAAGCTTTCTTT.

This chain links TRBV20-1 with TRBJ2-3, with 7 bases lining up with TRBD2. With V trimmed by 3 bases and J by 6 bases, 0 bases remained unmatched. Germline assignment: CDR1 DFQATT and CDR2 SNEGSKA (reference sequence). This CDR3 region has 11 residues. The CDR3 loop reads CSASGRDTQYF. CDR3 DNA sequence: TGCAGTGCTAGCGGGAGGGATACGCAGTATTTT.

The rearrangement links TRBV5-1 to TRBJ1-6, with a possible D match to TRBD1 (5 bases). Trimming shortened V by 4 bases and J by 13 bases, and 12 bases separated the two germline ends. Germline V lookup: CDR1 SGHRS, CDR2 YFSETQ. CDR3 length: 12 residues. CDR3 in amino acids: CASSLGGAPLHF. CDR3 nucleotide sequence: TGCGCCAGCAGCCTGGGAGGGGCGCCCCTCCACTTT. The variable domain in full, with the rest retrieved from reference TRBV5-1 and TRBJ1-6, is KAGVTQTPRYLIKTRGQQVTLSCSPISGHRSVSWYQQTPGQGLQFLFEYFSETQRNKGNFPGRFSGRQFSNSRSEMNVSTLELGDSALYLCASSLGGAPLHFGNGTRLTVT.

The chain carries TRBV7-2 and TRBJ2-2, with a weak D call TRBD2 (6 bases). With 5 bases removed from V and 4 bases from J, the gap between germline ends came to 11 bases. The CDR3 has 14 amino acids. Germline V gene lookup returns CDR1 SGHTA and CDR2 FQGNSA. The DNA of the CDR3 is TGTGCCAGCAGCCAAGGGACTTTCACCGGGGAGCTGTTTTTT. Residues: CASSQGTFTGELFF. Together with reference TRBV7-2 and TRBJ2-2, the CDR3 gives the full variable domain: GAGVSQSPSNKVTEKGKDVELRCDPISGHTALYWYRQSLGQGLEFLIYFQGNSAPDKSGLPSDRFSAERTGGSVSTLTIQRTQQEDSAVYLCASSQGTFTGELFFGEGSRLTVL.

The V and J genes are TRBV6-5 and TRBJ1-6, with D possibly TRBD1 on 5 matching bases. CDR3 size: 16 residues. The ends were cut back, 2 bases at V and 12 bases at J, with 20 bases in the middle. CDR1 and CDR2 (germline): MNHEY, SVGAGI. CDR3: CASSYHPGPGERPLHF. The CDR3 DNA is TGTGCCAGCAGTTACCATCCGGGACCCGGCGAACGACCCCTCCACTTT.

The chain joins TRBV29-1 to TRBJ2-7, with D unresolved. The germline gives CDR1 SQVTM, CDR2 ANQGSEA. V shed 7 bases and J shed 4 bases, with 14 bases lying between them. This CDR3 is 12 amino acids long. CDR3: CSGGDTKYEQYF. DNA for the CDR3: TGCAGCGGCGGTGACACCAAGTACGAGCAGTACTTC.

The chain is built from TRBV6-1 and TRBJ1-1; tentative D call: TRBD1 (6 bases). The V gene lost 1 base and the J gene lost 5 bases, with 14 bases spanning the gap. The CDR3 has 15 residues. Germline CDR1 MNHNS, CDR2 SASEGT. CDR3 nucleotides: TGTGCCAGCAGTGAAGTCCCCGGAGGGGGAACTGAAGCTTTCTTT. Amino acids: CASSEVPGGGTEAFF.

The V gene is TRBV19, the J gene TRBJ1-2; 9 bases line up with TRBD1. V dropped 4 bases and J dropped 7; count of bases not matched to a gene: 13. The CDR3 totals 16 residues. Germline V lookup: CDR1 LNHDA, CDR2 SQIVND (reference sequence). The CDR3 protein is CASSKRRDRVIGGYTF. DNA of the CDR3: TGTGCCAGTAGTAAAAGGAGGGACAGGGTGATAGGTGGCTACACCTTC.

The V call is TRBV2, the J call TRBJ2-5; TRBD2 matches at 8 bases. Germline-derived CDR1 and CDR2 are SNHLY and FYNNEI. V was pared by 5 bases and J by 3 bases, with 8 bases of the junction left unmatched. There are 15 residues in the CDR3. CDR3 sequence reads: CASSPPGRGEETQYF. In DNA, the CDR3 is TGTGCCAGCAGTCCCCCAGGGCGGGGGGAAGAGACCCAGTACTTC.

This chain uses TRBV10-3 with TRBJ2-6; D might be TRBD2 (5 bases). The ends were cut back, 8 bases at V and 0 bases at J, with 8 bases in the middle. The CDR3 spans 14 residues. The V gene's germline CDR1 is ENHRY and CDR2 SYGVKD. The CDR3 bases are TGTGCCATCCGGGGATACTCTGGGGCCAACGTCCTGACTTTC. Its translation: CAIRGYSGANVLTF.

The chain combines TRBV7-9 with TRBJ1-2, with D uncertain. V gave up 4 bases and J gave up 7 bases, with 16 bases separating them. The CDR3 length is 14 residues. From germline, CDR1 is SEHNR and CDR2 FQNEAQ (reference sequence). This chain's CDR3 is CASSSGLQNSGYTF. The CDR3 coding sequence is TGTGCCAGCAGCTCAGGCCTTCAGAATTCTGGCTACACCTTC.

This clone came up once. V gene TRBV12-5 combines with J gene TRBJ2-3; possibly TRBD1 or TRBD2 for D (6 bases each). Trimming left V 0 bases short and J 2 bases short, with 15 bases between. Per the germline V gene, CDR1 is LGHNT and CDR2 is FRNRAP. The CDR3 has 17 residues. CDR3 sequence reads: CASGLVFGGLVTDTQYF. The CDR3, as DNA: TGTGCTAGTGGTTTGGTCTTTGGGGGGCTAGTCACAGATACGCAGTATTTT.

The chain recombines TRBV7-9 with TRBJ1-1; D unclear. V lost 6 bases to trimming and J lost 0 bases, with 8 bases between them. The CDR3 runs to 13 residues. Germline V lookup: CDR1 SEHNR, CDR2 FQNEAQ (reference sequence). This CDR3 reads CASRQPMNTEAFF. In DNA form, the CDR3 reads TGTGCCAGCAGACAGCCTATGAACACTGAAGCTTTCTTT.

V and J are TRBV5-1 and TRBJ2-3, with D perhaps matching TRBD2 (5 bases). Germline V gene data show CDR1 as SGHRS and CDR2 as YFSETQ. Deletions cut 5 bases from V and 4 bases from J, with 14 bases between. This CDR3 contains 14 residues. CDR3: CASRPWNGADTQYF. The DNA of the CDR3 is TGCGCCAGCAGACCCTGGAACGGGGCAGATACGCAGTATTTT. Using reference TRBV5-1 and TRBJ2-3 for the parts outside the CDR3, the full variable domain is KAGVTQTPRYLIKTRGQQVTLSCSPISGHRSVSWYQQTPGQGLQFLFEYFSETQRNKGNFPGRFSGRQFSNSRSEMNVSTLELGDSALYLCASRPWNGADTQYFGPGTRLTVL.

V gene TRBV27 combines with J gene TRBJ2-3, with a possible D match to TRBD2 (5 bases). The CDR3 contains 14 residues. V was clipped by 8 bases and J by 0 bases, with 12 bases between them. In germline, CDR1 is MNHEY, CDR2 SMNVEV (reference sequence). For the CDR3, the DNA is TGTGCCAGCTCCGGGGAGTTCAGCACAGATACGCAGTATTTT. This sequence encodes CASSGEFSTDTQYF.

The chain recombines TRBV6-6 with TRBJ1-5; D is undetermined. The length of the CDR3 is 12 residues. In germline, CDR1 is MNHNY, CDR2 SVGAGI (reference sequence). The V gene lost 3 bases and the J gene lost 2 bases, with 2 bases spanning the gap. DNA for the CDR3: TGTGCCAGCAGTTATGGCAATCAGCCCCAGCATTTT. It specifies CASSYGNQPQHF.

The CDR3 is CAISADRVHYTEAFF. The CDR3 DNA follows: TGTGCCATCAGCGCGGACAGGGTTCATTACACTGAAGCTTTCTTT. The V and J genes are TRBV10-3 and TRBJ1-1; 8 bases match TRBD1. V lost 6 bases to trimming and J lost 3 bases; unmatched junction nucleotides: 9. Germline V lookup: CDR1 ENHRY, CDR2 SYGVKD. The CDR3 totals 15 residues.

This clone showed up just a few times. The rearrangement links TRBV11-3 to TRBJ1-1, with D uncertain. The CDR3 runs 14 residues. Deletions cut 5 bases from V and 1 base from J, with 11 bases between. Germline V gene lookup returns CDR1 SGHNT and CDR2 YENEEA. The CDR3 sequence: CASSPGRSNTEAFF. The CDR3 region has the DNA TGTGCCAGCAGCCCCGGACGGTCGAACACTGAAGCTTTCTTT.

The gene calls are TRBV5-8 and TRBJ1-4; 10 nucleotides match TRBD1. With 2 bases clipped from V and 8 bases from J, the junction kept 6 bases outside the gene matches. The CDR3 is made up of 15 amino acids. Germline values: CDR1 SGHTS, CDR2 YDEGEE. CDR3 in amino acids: CASSFPGTGDEKLFF. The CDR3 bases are TGTGCCAGCAGCTTTCCCGGGACAGGGGACGAAAAACTGTTTTTT. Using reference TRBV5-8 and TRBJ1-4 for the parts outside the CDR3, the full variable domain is EAGVTQSPTHLIKTRGQQATLRCSPISGHTSVYWYQQALGLGLQFLLWYDEGEERNRGNFPPRFSGRQFPNYSSELNVNALELEDSALYLCASSFPGTGDEKLFFGSGTQLSVL.

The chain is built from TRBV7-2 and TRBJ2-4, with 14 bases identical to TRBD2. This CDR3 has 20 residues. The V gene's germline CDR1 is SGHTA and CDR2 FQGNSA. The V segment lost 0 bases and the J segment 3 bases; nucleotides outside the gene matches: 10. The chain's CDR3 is CASSLAGTSGGVEDKNIQYF. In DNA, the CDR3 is TGTGCCAGCAGCTTAGCGGGGACTAGCGGGGGCGTTGAGGACAAAAACATTCAGTACTTC.

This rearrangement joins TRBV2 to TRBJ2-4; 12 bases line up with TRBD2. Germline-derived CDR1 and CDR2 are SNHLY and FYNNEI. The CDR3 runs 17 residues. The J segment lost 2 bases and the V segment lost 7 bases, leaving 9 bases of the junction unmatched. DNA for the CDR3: TGTGCCAGCATTCTAGCGGGAGGGCGAGTAACCAAAAACATTCAGTACTTC. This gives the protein CASILAGGRVTKNIQYF.